This TCR beta chain was recovered during a study of beta chain features in type 1 diabetes. Overall study: Regarding age, gender and cell yields, patients proved similar to healthy donors.

Points on this clone: As yet, its antigen is unknown.

Germline CDR1 and CDR2: SEHNR and FQNEAQ (reference sequence). V lost 3 bases and J 6 bases, leaving 12 bases between the germline ends. This CDR3 comprises 13 residues. The entirety of the isolated RNA underwent reverse transcription, so expressed TCRB transcripts were sequenced. Data came from immunoSEQ multiplex PCR; TCRdb stores just in-frame clones and leaves some out. The sample holds roughly 100,000 clones, about 26% seen once. Study findings and constraints: Researchers report that Type 1 diabetes patients had moderately but significantly shorter TCRB CDR3s across all four CD4+ subsets. The naive, central memory and Treg TCRB repertoires showed an apparent similarity that was greater among patients than among healthy donors. Patients and controls would be equally affected if PCR favored shorter templates. Using cDNA template may skew counts toward highly expressing activated cells.

V usage is TRBV7-9 and J usage is TRBJ2-7; TRBD2 might be the D (6 bases). The receptor was isolated from a woman between 18 and 29 years old with type 1 diabetes. The sample comprised central memory CD4+ T cells from blood. The CDR3 here is CASSFQGAGEQYF. The CDR3 DNA is TGTGCCAGCAGCTTCCAGGGAGCGGGCGAGCAGTACTTC.